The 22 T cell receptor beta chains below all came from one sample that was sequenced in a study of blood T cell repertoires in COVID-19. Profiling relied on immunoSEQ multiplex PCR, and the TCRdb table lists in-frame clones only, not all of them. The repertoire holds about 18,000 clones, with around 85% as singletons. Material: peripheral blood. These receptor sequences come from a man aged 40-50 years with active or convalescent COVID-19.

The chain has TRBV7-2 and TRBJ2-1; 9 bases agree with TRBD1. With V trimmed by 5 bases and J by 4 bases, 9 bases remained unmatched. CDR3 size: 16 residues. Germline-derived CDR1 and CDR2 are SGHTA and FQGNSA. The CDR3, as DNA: TGTGCCAGCAGCCGGGGACAGGGACTACCTTACAATGAGCAGTTCTTC. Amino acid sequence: CASSRGQGLPYNEQFF.

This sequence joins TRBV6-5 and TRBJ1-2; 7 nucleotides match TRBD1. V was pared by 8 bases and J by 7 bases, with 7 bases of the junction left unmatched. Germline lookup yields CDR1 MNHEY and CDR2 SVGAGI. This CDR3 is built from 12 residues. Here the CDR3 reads CASRQGGVGYTF. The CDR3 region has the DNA TGTGCCAGCCGACAGGGAGGAGTTGGCTACACCTTC.

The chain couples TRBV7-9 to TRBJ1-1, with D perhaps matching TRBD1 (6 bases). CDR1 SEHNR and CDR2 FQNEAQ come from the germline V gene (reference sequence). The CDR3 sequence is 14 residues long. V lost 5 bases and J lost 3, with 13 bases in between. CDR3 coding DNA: TGTGCCAGCAGCCTACGACAGGAGGACACTGAAGCTTTCTTT. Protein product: CASSLRQEDTEAFF.

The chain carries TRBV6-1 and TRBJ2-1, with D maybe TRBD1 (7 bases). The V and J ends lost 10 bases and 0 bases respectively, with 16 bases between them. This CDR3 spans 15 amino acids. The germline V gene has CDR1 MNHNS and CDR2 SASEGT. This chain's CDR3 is CAISTQGGSYNEQFF. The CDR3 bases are TGTGCCATTAGTACGCAGGGGGGCTCCTACAATGAGCAGTTCTTC.

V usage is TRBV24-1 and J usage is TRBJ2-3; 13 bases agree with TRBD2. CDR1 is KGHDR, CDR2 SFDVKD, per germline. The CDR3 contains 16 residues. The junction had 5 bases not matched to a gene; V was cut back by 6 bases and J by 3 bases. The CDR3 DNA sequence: TGTGCCACCAGTCCCGGGACTAGCGGGGTGACAGATACGCAGTATTTT. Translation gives CATSPGTSGVTDTQYF.

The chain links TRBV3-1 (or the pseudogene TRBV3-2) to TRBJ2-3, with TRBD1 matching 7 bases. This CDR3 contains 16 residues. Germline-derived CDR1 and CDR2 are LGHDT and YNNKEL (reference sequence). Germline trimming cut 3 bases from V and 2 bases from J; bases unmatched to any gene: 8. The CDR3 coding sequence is TGTGCCAGCAGCCAGCCGCCCGGGACAGACACAGATACGCAGTATTTT. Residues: CASSQPPGTDTDTQYF.

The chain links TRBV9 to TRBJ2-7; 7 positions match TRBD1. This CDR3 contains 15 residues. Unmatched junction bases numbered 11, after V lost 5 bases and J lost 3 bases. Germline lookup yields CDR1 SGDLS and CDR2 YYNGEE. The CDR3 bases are TGTGCCAGCAGTCAACAACCGGGACAGTTCTACGAGCAGTACTTC. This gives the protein CASSQQPGQFYEQYF.

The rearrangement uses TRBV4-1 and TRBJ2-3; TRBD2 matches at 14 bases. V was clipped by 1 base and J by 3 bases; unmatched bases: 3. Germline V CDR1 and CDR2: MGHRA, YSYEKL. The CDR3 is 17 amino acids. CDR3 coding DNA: TGCGCCAGCAGCCAAGGGGGACTAGCGGGGGTTACAGATACGCAGTATTTT. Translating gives CASSQGGLAGVTDTQYF.

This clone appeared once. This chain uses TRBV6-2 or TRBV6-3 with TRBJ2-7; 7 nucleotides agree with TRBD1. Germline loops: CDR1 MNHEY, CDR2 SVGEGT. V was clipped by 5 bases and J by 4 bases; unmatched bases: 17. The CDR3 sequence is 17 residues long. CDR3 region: CASSQDRRGGSIYEQYF. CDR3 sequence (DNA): TGTGCCAGCAGTCAGGACCGGCGAGGGGGCTCGATTTACGAGCAGTACTTC.

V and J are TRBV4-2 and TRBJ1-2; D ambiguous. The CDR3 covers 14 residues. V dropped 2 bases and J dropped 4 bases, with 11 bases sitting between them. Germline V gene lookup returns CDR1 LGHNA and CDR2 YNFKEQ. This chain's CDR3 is CASSQLGEIYGYTF. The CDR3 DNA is TGTGCCAGCAGCCAACTCGGGGAGATCTATGGCTACACCTTC.

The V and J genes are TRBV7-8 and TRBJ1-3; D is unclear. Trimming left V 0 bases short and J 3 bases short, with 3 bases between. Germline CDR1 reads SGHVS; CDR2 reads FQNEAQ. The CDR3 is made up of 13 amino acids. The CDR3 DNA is TGTGCCAGCAGCTTAGCTCATGGAAACACCATATATTTT. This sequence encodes CASSLAHGNTIYF. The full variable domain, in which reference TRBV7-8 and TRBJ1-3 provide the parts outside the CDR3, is GAGVSQSPRYKVAKRGQDVALRCDPISGHVSLFWYQQALGQGPEFLTYFQNEAQLDKSGLPSDRFFAERPEGSVSTLKIQRTQQEDSAVYLCASSLAHGNTIYFGEGSWLTVV.

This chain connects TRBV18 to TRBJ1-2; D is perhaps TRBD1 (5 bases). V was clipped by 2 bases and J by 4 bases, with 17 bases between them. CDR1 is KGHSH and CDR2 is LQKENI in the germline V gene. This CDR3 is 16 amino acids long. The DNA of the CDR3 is TGTGCCAGCTCACCAAGCAGGGAGGGTCGTCTCTATGGCTACACCTTC. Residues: CASSPSREGRLYGYTF.

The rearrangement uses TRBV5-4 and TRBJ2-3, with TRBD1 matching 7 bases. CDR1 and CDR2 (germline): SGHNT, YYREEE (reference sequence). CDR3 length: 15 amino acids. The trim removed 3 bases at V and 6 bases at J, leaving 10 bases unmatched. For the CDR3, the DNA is TGTGCCAGCAGCTCTGGGGACAGTCAGGTTGATACGCAGTATTTT. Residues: CASSSGDSQVDTQYF.

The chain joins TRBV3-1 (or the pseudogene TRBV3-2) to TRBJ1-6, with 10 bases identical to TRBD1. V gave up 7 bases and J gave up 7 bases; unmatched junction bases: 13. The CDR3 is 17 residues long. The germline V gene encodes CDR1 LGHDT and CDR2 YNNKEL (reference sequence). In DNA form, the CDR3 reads TGTGCCAGCAACCCCCCTCGACAGGGGGCAATGAATTCACCCCTCCACTTT. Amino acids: CASNPPRQGAMNSPLHF.

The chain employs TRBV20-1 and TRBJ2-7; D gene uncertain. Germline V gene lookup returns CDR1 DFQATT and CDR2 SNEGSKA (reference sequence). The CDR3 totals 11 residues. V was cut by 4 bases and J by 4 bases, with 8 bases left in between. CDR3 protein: CSAKLWYEQYF. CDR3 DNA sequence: TGCAGTGCTAAACTTTGGTACGAGCAGTACTTC.

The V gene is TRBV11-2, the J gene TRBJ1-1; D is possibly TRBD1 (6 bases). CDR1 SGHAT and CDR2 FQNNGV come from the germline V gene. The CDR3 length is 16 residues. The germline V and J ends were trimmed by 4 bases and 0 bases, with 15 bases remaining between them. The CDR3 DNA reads TGTGCCAGCAGCTATAGGGGGGGGGCAATGAACACTGAAGCTTTCTTT. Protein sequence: CASSYRGGAMNTEAFF.

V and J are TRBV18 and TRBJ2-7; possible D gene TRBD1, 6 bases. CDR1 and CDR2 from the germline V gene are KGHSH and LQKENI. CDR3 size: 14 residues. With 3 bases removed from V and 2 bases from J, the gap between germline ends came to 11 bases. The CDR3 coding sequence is TGTGCCAGCTCACCTACGGACAGCCCCTACGAGCAGTACTTC. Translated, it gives CASSPTDSPYEQYF.

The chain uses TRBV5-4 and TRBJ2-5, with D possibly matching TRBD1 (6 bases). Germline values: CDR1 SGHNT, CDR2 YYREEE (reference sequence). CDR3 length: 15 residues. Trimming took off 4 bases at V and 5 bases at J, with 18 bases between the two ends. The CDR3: CASSPGTYSEETQYF. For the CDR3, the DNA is TGTGCCAGCAGCCCCGGGACATATAGCGAGGAGACCCAGTACTTC.

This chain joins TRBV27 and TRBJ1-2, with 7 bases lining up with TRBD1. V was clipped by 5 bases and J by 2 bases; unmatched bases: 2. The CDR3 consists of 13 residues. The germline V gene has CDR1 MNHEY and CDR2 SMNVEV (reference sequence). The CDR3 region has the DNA TGTGCCAGCAGTCCGGGACAGAACTATGGCTACACCTTC. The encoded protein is CASSPGQNYGYTF.

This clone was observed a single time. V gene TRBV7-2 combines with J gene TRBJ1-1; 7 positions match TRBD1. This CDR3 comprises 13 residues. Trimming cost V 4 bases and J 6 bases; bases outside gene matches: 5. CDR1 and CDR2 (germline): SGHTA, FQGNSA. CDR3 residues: CASSSDRVSEAFF. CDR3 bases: TGTGCCAGCAGCTCAGACAGGGTCTCTGAAGCTTTCTTT. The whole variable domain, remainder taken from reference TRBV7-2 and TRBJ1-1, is GAGVSQSPSNKVTEKGKDVELRCDPISGHTALYWYRQSLGQGLEFLIYFQGNSAPDKSGLPSDRFSAERTGGSVSTLTIQRTQQEDSAVYLCASSSDRVSEAFFGQGTRLTVV.

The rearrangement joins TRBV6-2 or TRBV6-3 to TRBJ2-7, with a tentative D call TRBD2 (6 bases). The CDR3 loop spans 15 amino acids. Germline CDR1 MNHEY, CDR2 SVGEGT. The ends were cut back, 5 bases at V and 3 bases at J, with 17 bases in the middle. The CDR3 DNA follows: TGTGCCAGCAGTGCCAACGTTCAGGGAGGCTACGAGCAGTACTTC. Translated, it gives CASSANVQGGYEQYF.

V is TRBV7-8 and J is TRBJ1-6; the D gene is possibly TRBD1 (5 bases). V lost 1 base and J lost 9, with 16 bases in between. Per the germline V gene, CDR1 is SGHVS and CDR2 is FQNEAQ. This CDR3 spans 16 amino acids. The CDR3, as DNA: TGTGCCAGCAGCTTAGAGGGATCGGGGGTTGGTTCACCCCTCCACTTT. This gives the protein CASSLEGSGVGSPLHF. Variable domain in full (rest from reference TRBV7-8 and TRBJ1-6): GAGVSQSPRYKVAKRGQDVALRCDPISGHVSLFWYQQALGQGPEFLTYFQNEAQLDKSGLPSDRFFAERPEGSVSTLKIQRTQQEDSAVYLCASSLEGSGVGSPLHFGNGTRLTVT.